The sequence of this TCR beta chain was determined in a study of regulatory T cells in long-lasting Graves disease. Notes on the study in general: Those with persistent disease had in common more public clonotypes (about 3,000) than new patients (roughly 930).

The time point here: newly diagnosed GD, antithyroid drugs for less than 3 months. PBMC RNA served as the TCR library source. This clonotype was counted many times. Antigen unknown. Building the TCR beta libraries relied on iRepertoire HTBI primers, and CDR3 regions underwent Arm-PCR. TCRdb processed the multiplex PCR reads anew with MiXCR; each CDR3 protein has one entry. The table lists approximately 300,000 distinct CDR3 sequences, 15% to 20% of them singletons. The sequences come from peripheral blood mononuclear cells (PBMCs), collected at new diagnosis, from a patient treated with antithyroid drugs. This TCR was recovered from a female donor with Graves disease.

The DNA of the CDR3 is TGCAGCGGGGGGGGGCCTTTGGATGGCTACACCTTC. The encoded protein is CSGGGPLDGYTF. This chain connects TRBV29-1 to TRBJ1-2; D may be TRBD1 (6 bases). This CDR3 has 12 amino acids. Germline V CDR1 and CDR2: SQVTM, ANQGSEA. The V gene lost 7 bases and the J gene lost 6 bases, with 15 bases spanning the gap. The complete variable domain, with remaining parts taken from reference TRBV29-1 and TRBJ1-2, reads SAVISQKPSRDICQRGTSLTIQCQVDSQVTMMFWYRQQPGQSLTLIATANQGSEATYESGFVIDKFPISRPNLTFSTLTVSNMSPEDSSIYLCSGGGPLDGYTFGSGTRLTVV.